This TCR beta chain was observed in a study of molecular identifiers for immune sequencing clone quantification. Study-wide findings and caveats: Jurkat TCR RNA spiked in from one cell (amid over 850,000 naive cells) was reportedly detectable. Highly expanded clone sizes could be underestimated by identical TCR molecules that share a barcode.

Germline lookup yields CDR1 LGHNA and CDR2 YSLEER. There are 16 residues in the CDR3. Deletions cut 0 bases from V and 5 bases from J, with 14 bases between. This clonotype showed up just once. The antigen remains undetermined. It was with previously described methods and listed TCR primers that bulk TCR libraries were made. TCRdb fed the PCR reads into MiXCR, producing one record per CDR3 protein. The data contain about 500,000 distinct CDR3 sequences, roughly 25% of them singletons. This receptor was obtained from a human donor in good health. Some libraries in this study had Jurkat cell RNA spiked in. Material for sequencing was naive CD8+ T cells from blood, with Jurkat cell RNA spiked in. Stated subset: FACS-sorted CD8+CD4-CCR7+CD45RA+ naive T cells. The chain couples TRBV4-3 to TRBJ1-5; D remains ambiguous. The CDR3 loop reads CASSQDLYSRDQPQHF. The CDR3 DNA follows: TGCGCCAGCAGCCAAGATCTTTATTCCCGCGATCAGCCCCAGCATTTT.